Listed below are T cell receptor beta chains from one sample, sequenced in a study of early stage breast cancer tumors. Measured with immunoSEQ multiplex PCR; TCRdb has only the in-frame clones, and not every one. This sample carries approximately 50,000 clones, over 60% of them seen once, and the ten largest clones take 3% to 3.5%. The sequencing sample was made of blood. These receptors were taken from a young adult with breast cancer. CDR3s include the opening cysteine and the closing phenylalanine or tryptophan. Each record gives: clone size, V gene, D gene, J gene, CDR3 protein, CDR3 DNA. The D gene is left open where the match is weak. A row's size may be missing; if present it is once, few, many or a size class.

.	TRBV7-2	.	TRBJ1-2	CASSLGPVGPTTSYGYTF	TGTGCCAGCAGCTTAGGGCCCGTTGGCCCCACCACCTCCTATGGCTACACCTTC
few	TRBV7-9	TRBD1	TRBJ1-3	CASSLRTGPGNTIYF	TGTGCCAGCAGCCTTCGGACAGGACCTGGAAACACCATATATTTT
once	TRBV5-1	TRBD1	TRBJ2-7	CASSRGRDSSYEQYF	TGCGCCAGCAGCCGAGGACGGGACAGTTCCTACGAGCAGTACTTC
few	TRBV30	.	TRBJ1-4	CAWNWRREKLFF	TGTGCCTGGAACTGGAGGAGGGAAAAACTGTTTTTT
.	TRBV5-1	.	TRBJ1-1	CASGGAPGTEAFF	TGCGCCAGCGGGGGGGCTCCTGGCACTGAAGCTTTCTTT
.	TRBV11-2	TRBD1	TRBJ1-1	CASSRDRATEAFF	TGTGCCAGCAGCCGGGACAGGGCCACTGAAGCTTTCTTT
.	TRBV30	.	TRBJ2-7	CAWTRASYEQYF	TGTGCCTGGACGAGGGCCTCCTACGAGCAGTACTTC
.	TRBV30	.	TRBJ1-3	CAWSGGNTIYF	TGTGCCTGGAGCGGTGGAAACACCATATATTTT
.	TRBV9	TRBD2	TRBJ2-1	CASSHPGGASGSKTYNEQFF	TGTGCCAGCAGCCATCCAGGGGGGGCTAGCGGGAGTAAAACCTACAATGAGCAGTTCTTC
.	TRBV30	.	TRBJ2-3	CAWSPTNTDTQYF	TGTGCCTGGAGTCCGACTAACACAGATACGCAGTATTTT
.	TRBV18	TRBD2	TRBJ2-5	CASSPYEPGLGPETQYF	TGTGCCAGCTCACCATATGAACCGGGACTAGGGCCAGAGACCCAGTACTTC
.	TRBV9	.	TRBJ2-5	CASSVALGDLQETQYF	TGTGCCAGCAGCGTAGCCTTGGGGGACCTCCAAGAGACCCAGTACTTC
.	TRBV7-2	.	TRBJ1-4	CASSLFAQGTNEKLFF	TGTGCCAGCAGCTTATTTGCGCAGGGAACTAATGAAAAACTGTTTTTT
.	TRBV6-1	.	TRBJ1-1	CASSVKDNTEAFF	TGTGCCAGCAGTGTTAAGGACAACACTGAAGCTTTCTTT
.	TRBV5-8	TRBD1	TRBJ1-4	CASRSPGQYIKTNEKLFF	TGTGCCAGCAGATCCCCGGGACAGTACATAAAAACTAATGAAAAACTGTTTTTT
.	TRBV7-9	TRBD1	TRBJ2-3	CASSSDRVHTDTQYF	TGTGCCAGCAGCTCGGACAGGGTTCACACAGATACGCAGTATTTT
once	TRBV7-7	TRBD2	TRBJ2-2	CASSAGLTNTGELFF	TGTGCCAGCAGCGCGGGACTAACGAATACCGGGGAGCTGTTTTTT
.	TRBV13	.	TRBJ2-1	CASSSRTTRASNEQFF	TGTGCCAGCAGCTCCAGGACTACCCGGGCTAGCAATGAGCAGTTCTTC